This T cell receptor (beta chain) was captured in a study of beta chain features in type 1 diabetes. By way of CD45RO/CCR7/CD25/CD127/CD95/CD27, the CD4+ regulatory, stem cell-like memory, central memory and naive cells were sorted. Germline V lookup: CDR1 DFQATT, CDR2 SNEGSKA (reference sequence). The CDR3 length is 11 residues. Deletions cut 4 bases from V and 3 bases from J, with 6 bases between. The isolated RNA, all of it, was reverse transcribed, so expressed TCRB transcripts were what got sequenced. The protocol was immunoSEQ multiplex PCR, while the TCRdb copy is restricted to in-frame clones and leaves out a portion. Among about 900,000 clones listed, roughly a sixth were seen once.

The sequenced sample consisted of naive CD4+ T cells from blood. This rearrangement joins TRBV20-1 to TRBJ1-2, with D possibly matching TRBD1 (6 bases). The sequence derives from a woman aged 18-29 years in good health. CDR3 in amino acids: CSANRDYGYTF. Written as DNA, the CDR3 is TGCAGTGCTAACAGGGACTATGGCTACACCTTC.